Below are 18 T cell receptor beta chains sequenced from a single sample in a study of shared clonotypes between healthy human individuals. Libraries were prepared by immunoSEQ multiplex PCR; TCRdb keeps only in-frame clonotypes and omits some of them. This table holds about 990,000 clones, approximately 80% found once. Sequenced material: memory CD4+ T cells from PBMCs. Subset noted: CD45RA-negative fraction. The receptors stem from a man aged 18-30 years in good health. Some clones in this sample may be carry-over from other donors' samples.

The chain has TRBV7-3 and TRBJ2-3; a weak D match, TRBD1 (5 bases). The germline V gene has CDR1 SGHTA and CDR2 FQGTGA. Trimming took 2 bases from V and 4 from J, leaving 10 bases between them. This CDR3 contains 14 residues. The CDR3 region is CASSLGQGPDTQYF. The DNA of the CDR3 is TGTGCCAGCAGCTTAGGGCAGGGTCCAGATACGCAGTATTTT.

The J gene is TRBJ2-5, the V gene TRBV2, with D perhaps matching TRBD1 (5 bases). CDR1 and CDR2 (germline): SNHLY, FYNNEI. Trimming left V 0 bases short and J 1 base short, with 9 bases between. The CDR3 is made up of 15 amino acids. The CDR3 DNA reads as TGTGCCAGCAGTGAAGCAGTAGGGGCCCAAGAGACCCAGTACTTC. Translation gives CASSEAVGAQETQYF.

The chain couples TRBV27 to TRBJ1-5, with 7 bases identical to TRBD1. Germline loops: CDR1 MNHEY, CDR2 SMNVEV (reference sequence). This CDR3 has 13 amino acids. Trimming at V came to 8 bases and at J to 7 bases, leaving 8 bases not matched to a gene. The CDR3: CASRDRVNQPQHF. CDR3 nucleotides: TGTGCCAGCCGTGACAGGGTTAACCAGCCCCAGCATTTT.

This clone was counted many times. The chain is built from TRBV6-1 and TRBJ2-3; maybe TRBD2 (6 bases). Germline CDR1 and CDR2: MNHNS and SASEGT. The CDR3 sequence is 18 residues long. V was trimmed by 4 bases and J by 0 bases, leaving 20 bases between them. The CDR3 region has the DNA TGTGCCAGCAGTGCGACCACCGGGACTTCTACCAGCACAGATACGCAGTATTTT. The encoded protein is CASSATTGTSTSTDTQYF.

This rearrangement joins TRBV5-1 to TRBJ1-3, with TRBD1 matching over 8 bases. Germline V gene data show CDR1 as SGHRS and CDR2 as YFSETQ. This CDR3 is built from 19 residues. Losses at the gene ends were 2 bases for V and 4 bases for J; bases not matched to a gene: 17. The CDR3 DNA is TGCGCCAGCAGCTTTAATTTGGCAGGGGGCGACCGTTTGGGAAACACCATATATTTT. Encoded protein: CASSFNLAGGDRLGNTIYF.

In the case of this clone: With a far larger clone one base away, a read error is the likely cause. The chain is built from TRBV30 and TRBJ2-1, with 8 bases identical to TRBD1. The CDR3 is made up of 16 amino acids. Germline V gives CDR1 GTSNPN, CDR2 SVGIG (reference sequence). The CDR3: CAWRSRGLASYSEQFF. CDR3 bases: TGTGCCTGGAGGAGCAGGGGGCTTGCCTCCTACAGTGAGCAGTTCTTC.

V gene TRBV18 combines with J gene TRBJ1-2; D might be TRBD1 (6 bases). The CDR3 totals 16 residues. Germline CDR1 and CDR2: KGHSH and LQKENI. Trimming took 2 bases from V and 0 from J, leaving 13 bases between them. The CDR3 protein is CASSPWAGEPNYGYTF. The CDR3 DNA reads as TGTGCCAGCTCACCATGGGCAGGGGAGCCTAACTATGGCTACACCTTC.

The chain recombines TRBV7-9 with TRBJ1-1; possible D gene TRBD1, 5 bases. Germline CDR1 reads SEHNR; CDR2 reads FQNEAQ (reference sequence). This CDR3 spans 13 amino acids. V was cut by 2 bases and J by 6 bases, with 10 bases left in between. CDR3 in DNA: TGTGCCAGCAGCTTATTTGGGGGGGCTGAAGCTTTCTTT. Translated: CASSLFGGAEAFF.

The chain employs TRBV5-1 and TRBJ2-6; 9 nucleotides match TRBD1. This CDR3 is 15 amino acids long. In germline, CDR1 is SGHRS, CDR2 YFSETQ. Unmatched junction bases numbered 3, after V lost 8 bases and J lost 0 bases. CDR3 loop: CASMTGGSGANVLTF. The CDR3 region has the DNA TGCGCCAGTATGACAGGGGGCTCTGGGGCCAACGTCCTGACTTTC.

This clone has a single count. This rearrangement joins TRBV7-2 to TRBJ2-1; the match to TRBD2 covers 13 bases. Trimming took 3 bases from V and 10 from J; bases not matched to a gene: 3. The CDR3 runs to 14 residues. Germline V lookup: CDR1 SGHTA, CDR2 FQGNSA. The CDR3 here is CASSLGTSGTEQFF. Here the CDR3 DNA reads TGTGCCAGCAGCTTGGGGACTAGCGGGACCGAGCAGTTCTTC.

The rearrangement joins TRBV6-6 to TRBJ2-7, with D tentatively TRBD2 (5 bases). The CDR3 has 15 amino acids. CDR1 is MNHNY, CDR2 SVGAGI, per germline (reference sequence). V dropped 0 bases and J dropped 5 bases, with 14 bases sitting between them. The CDR3 loop is CASSYSSGRNHEQYF. The CDR3 coding sequence is TGTGCCAGCAGTTACTCGAGCGGAAGGAACCACGAGCAGTACTTC.

The CDR3 loop reads CASSPGIDNQPQHF. The DNA of the CDR3 is TGTGCCAGCTCACCAGGGATAGACAATCAGCCCCAGCATTTT. The rearrangement joins TRBV18 to TRBJ1-5; D is uncertain. Germline assignment: CDR1 KGHSH and CDR2 LQKENI. The CDR3 extends over 14 amino acids. The V end lost 2 bases, the J end lost 3 bases, and 8 bases lay between the germline ends. The variable domain in full, with the rest retrieved from reference TRBV18 and TRBJ1-5, is NAGVMQNPRHLVRRRGQEARLRCSPMKGHSHVYWYRQLPEEGLKFMVYLQKENIIDESGMPKERFSAEFPKEGPSILRIQQVVRGDSAAYFCASSPGIDNQPQHFGDGTRLSIL.

V gene TRBV28 combines with J gene TRBJ1-2, with 8 bases lining up with TRBD1. The CDR3 runs to 14 residues. Germline CDR1 reads MDHEN; CDR2 reads SYDVKM. The junction had 5 bases not matched to a gene; V was cut back by 4 bases and J by 4 bases. The CDR3 loop is CASSSTGEVYGYTF. The CDR3, as DNA: TGTGCCAGCAGTTCGACAGGGGAGGTCTATGGCTACACCTTC.

This chain uses TRBV10-1 with TRBJ1-1; 7 bases line up with TRBD1. The CDR3 is 13 amino acids. The germline CDR1 and CDR2 sequences are WNHNN and SYGVQD (reference sequence). J lost 8 bases, V lost 5 bases, and 8 bases had no gene match. The CDR3 region is CASSRTGQLEAFF. The CDR3 nucleotides are TGCGCCAGCAGTAGGACGGGACAGCTCGAAGCTTTCTTT.

The V gene is TRBV7-3, the J gene TRBJ2-5; TRBD1 matches 8 bases. CDR3 length: 14 residues. With 5 bases clipped from V and 4 bases from J, the junction kept 6 bases outside the gene matches. Germline assignment: CDR1 SGHTA and CDR2 FQGTGA. The CDR3 region is CASSPGGLVETQYF. The CDR3, as DNA: TGTGCCAGCAGCCCAGGGGGCTTGGTAGAGACCCAGTACTTC.

The chain links TRBV5-1 to TRBJ1-5; TRBD1 aligns across 7 bases. V lost 4 bases to trimming and J lost 6 bases; unmatched junction nucleotides: 10. This CDR3 spans 15 amino acids. The V gene's germline CDR1 is SGHRS and CDR2 YFSETQ. CDR3 sequence (DNA): TGCGCCAGCAGCACCGGGACAGTGGAAGGTCAGCCCCAGCATTTT. Its protein is CASSTGTVEGQPQHF.

The chain is built from TRBV9 and TRBJ2-3; D unresolved. This CDR3 is 13 amino acids long. In germline, CDR1 is SGDLS, CDR2 YYNGEE. Trimming pared 4 bases from V and 2 bases from J, leaving 8 bases between. Here the CDR3 reads CASSSYTTDTQYF. The DNA for the CDR3 is TGTGCCAGCAGCAGCTACACCACAGATACGCAGTATTTT.

This chain links TRBV30 with TRBJ2-5; a weak D match, TRBD1 (5 bases). The V and J ends lost 0 bases and 4 bases respectively, with 15 bases between them. Germline V gives CDR1 GTSNPN, CDR2 SVGIG (reference sequence). The CDR3 runs to 15 residues. Here the CDR3 reads CAWSVRVGAPETQYF. The CDR3 DNA follows: TGTGCCTGGAGTGTACGTGTTGGGGCCCCAGAGACCCAGTACTTC.